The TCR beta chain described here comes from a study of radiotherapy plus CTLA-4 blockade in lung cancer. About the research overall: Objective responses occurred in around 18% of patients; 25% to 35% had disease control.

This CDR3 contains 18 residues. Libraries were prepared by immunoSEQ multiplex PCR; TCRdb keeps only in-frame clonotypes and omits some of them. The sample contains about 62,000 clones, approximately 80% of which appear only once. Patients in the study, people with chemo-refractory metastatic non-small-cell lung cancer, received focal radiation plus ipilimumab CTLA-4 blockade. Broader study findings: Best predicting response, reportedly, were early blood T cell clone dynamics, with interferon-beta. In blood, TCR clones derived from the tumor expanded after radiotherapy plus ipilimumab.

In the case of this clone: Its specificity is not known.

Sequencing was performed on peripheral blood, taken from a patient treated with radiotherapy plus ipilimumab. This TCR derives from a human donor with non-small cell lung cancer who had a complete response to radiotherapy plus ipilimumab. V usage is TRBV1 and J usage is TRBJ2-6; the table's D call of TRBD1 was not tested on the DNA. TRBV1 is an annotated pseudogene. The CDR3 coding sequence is TGCACCAGCAGTTGTTCACGTTTGTGCACAAGTCGGGCCAACGTCCTGACTTTC. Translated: CTSSCSRLCTSRANVLTF.